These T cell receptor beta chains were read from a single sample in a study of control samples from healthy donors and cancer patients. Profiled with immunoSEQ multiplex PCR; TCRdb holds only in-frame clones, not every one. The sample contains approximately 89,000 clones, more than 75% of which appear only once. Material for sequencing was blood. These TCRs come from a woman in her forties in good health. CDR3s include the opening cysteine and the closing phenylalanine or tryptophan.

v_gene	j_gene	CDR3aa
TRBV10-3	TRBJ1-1	CAISDSQNRIGGNTEAFF
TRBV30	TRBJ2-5	CAWRLGVGLQETQYF
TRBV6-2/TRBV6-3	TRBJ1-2	CASSSSFGWDYGYTF
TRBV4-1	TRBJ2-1	CASPNTRLAGDNEQFF
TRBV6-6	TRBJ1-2	CASSRQGEVYGYTF
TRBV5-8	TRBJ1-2	CASSLRGNNYGYTF
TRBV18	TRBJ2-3	CASSPTSGGALDTQYF
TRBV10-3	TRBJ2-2	CAISPGTGELFF
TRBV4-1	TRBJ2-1	CASSRRDDFVDEQFF
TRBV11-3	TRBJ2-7	CASSRKTGDYEQYF
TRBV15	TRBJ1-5	CATSRVQVQGARNQPQHF
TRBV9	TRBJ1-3	CASSFQYGSGNTIYF
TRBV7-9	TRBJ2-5	CASSPRKIAGETQYF
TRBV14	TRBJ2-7	CASSRGWEQYF
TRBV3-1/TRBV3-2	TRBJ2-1	CASSQHPLAGVSEQFF
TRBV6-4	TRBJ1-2	CASSPTGEDGYTF
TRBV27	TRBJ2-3	CASRSWGISADTQYF
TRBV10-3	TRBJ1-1	CATRRRDSMNTEAFF
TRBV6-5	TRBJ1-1	CASSYTGTLNTEAFF
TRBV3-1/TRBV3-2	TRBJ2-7	CASSPELAVSSYEQYF
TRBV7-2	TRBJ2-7	CASSLIPGQGYEQYF
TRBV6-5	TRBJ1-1	CASIYLGGPDTEAFF
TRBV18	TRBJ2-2	CASSPFRSRGTGELFF
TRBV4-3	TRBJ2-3	CASSRLIAGGPDTQYF
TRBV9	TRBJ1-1	CASSTGTYTEAFF
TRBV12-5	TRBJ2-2	CASGLEPSPRVRTGELFF
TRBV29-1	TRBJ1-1	CSALGSNTEAFF
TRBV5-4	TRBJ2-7	CASSWGGAGGSSYEQYF
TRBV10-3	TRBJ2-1	CAISAEGNDEQFF